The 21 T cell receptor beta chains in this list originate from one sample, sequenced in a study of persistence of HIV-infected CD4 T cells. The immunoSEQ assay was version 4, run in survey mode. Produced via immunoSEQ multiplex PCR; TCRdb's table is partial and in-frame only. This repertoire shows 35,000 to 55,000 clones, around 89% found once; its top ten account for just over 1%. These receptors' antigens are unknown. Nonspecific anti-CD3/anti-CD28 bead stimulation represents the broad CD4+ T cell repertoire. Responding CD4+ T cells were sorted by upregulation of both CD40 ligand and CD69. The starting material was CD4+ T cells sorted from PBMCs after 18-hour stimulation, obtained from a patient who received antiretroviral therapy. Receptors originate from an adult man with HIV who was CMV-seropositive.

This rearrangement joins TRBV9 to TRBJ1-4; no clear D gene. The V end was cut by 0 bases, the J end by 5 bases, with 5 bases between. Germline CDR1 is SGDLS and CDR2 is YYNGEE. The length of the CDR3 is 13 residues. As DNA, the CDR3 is TGTGCCAGCAGCGTAGGGGTGAATGAAAAACTGTTTTTT. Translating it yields CASSVGVNEKLFF.

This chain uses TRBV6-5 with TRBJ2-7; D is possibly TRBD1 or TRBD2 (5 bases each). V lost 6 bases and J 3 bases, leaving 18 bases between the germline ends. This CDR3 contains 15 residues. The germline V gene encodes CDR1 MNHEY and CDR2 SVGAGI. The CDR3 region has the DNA TGTGCCAGCAGCGCCGGGACGGCAAGTGGCTACGAGCAGTACTTC. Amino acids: CASSAGTASGYEQYF.

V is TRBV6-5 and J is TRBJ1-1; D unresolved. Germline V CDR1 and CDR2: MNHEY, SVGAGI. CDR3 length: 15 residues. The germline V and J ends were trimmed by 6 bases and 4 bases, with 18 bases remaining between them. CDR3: CASREGSRVGTEAFF. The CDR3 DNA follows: TGTGCCAGCAGGGAGGGTTCGCGGGTCGGCACTGAAGCTTTCTTT.

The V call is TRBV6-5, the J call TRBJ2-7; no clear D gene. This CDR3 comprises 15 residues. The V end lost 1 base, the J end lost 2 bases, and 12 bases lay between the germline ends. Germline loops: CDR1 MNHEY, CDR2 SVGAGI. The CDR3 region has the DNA TGTGCCAGCAGTTACTATCACAGTTCCGCCTACGAGCAGTACTTC. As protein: CASSYYHSSAYEQYF.

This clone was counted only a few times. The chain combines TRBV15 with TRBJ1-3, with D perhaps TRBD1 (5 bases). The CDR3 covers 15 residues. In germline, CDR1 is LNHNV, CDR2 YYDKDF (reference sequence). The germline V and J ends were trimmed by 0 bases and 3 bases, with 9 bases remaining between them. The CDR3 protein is CATSRDPGGGNTIYF. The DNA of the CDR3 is TGTGCCACCAGCAGAGATCCGGGGGGTGGAAACACCATATATTTT. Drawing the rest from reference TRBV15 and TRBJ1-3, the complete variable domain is DAMVIQNPRYQVTQFGKPVTLSCSQTLNHNVMYWYQQKSSQAPKLLFHYYDKDFNNEADTPDNFQSRRPNTSFCFLDIRSPGLGDTAMYLCATSRDPGGGNTIYFGEGSWLTVV.

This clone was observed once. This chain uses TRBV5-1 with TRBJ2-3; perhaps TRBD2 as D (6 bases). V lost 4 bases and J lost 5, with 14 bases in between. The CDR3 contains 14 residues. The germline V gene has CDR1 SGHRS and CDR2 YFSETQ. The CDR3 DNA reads TGCGCCAGCAGCCTAGGAGGGCCCGGAGATACGCAGTATTTT. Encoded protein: CASSLGGPGDTQYF.

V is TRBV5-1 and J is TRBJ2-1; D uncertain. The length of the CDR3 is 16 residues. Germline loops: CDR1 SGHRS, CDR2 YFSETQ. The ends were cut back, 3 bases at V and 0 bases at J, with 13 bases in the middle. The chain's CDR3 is CASSSDGRSSYNEQFF. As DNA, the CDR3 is TGCGCCAGCAGCTCGGACGGTCGAAGCTCCTACAATGAGCAGTTCTTC.

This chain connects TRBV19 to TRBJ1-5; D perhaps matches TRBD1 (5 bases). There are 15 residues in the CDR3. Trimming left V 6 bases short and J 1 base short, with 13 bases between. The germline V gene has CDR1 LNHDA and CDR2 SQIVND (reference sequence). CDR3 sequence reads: CASRRGGGSNQPQHF. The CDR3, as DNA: TGTGCCAGTAGAAGAGGTGGGGGAAGCAATCAGCCCCAGCATTTT.

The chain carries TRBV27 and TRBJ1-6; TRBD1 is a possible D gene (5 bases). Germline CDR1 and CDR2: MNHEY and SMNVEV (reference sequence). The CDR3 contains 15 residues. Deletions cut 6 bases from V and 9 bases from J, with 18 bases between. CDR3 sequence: CASRPLGTGFSPLHF. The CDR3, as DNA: TGTGCCAGCAGACCCCTCGGGACTGGGTTTTCACCCCTCCACTTT.

As DNA, the CDR3 is TGTGCCAGCAGCGTAGTGAACACAGCGAGCTATGGCTACACCTTC. Protein sequence: CASSVVNTASYGYTF. The gene calls are TRBV9 and TRBJ1-2; D unresolved. V gave up 0 bases and J gave up 4 bases, with 13 bases separating them. Germline V CDR1 and CDR2: SGDLS, YYNGEE. The length of the CDR3 is 15 residues.

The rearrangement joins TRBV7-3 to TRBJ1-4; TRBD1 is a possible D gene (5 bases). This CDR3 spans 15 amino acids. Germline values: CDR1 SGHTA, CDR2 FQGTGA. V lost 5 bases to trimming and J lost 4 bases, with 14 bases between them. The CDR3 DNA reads TGTGCCAGCAGCACTCCCGGGGGTTATAATGAAAAACTGTTTTTT. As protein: CASSTPGGYNEKLFF.

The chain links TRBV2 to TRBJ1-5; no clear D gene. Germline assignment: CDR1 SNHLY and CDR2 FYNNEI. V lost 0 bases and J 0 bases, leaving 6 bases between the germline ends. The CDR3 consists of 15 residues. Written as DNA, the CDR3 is TGTGCCAGCAGTGAAGCAGGGTCTAGCAATCAGCCCCAGCATTTT. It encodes CASSEAGSSNQPQHF.

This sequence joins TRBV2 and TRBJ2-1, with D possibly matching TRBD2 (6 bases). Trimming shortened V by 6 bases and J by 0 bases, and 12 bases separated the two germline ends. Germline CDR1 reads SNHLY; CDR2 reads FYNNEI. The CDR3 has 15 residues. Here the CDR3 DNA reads TGTGCCAGCAGGGCCCGGGACTTCTCCTACAATGAGCAGTTCTTC. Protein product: CASRARDFSYNEQFF. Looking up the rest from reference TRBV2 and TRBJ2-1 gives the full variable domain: EPEVTQTPSHQVTQMGQEVILRCVPISNHLYFYWYRQILGQKVEFLVSFYNNEISEKSEIFDDQFSVERPDGSNFTLKIRSTKLEDSAMYFCASRARDFSYNEQFFGPGTRLTVL.

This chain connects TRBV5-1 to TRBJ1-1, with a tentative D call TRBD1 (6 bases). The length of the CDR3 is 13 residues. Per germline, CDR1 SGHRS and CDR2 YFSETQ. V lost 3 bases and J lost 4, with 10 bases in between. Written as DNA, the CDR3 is TGCGCCAGCAGCTCCACAGGGAGCACTGAAGCTTTCTTT. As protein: CASSSTGSTEAFF.

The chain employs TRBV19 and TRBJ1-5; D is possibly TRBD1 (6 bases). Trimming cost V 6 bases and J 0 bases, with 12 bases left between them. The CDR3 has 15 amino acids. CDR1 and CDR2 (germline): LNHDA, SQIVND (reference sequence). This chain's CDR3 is CASRDRPYSNQPQHF. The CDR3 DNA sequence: TGTGCCAGTAGGGACAGACCTTATAGCAATCAGCCCCAGCATTTT.

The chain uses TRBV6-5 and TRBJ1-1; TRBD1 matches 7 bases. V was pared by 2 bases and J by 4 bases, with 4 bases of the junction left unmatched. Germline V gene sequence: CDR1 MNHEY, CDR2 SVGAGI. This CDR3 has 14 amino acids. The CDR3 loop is CASSYTRGGTEAFF. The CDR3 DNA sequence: TGTGCCAGCAGTTACACCAGGGGGGGCACTGAAGCTTTCTTT.

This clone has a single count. The CDR3 loop reads CASTQGGLATNEQFF. CDR3 nucleotide sequence: TGTGCCAGCACCCAAGGGGGACTAGCGACCAATGAGCAGTTCTTC. The V and J genes are TRBV2 and TRBJ2-1; TRBD2 matches 10 bases. Looked up from germline, CDR1 is SNHLY and CDR2 is FYNNEI. J gave up 6 bases and V 7 bases, and 9 bases lay outside the gene matches. This CDR3 is 15 amino acids long.

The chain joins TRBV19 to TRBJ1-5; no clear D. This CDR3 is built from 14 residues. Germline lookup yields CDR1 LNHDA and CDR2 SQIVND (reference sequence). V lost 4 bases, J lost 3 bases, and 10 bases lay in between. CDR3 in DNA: TGTGCCAGTAGTAAAGGGCACAACAATCAGCCCCAGCATTTT. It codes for CASSKGHNNQPQHF.

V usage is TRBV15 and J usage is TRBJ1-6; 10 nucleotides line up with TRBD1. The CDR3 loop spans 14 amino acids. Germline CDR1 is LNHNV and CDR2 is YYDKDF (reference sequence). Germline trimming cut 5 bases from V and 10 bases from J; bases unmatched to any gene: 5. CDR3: CATSVRTGGSPLHF. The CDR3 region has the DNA TGTGCCACCAGCGTTAGGACAGGGGGATCACCCCTCCACTTT.

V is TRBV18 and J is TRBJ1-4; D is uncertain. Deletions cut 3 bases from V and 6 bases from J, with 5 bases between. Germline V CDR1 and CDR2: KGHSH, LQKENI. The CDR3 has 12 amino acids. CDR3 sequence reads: CASSPADEKLFF. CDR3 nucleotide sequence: TGTGCCAGCTCACCGGCGGATGAAAAACTGTTTTTT.

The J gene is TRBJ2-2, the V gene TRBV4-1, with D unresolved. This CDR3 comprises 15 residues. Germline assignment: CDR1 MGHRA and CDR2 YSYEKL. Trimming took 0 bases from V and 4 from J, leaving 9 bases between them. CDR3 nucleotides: TGCGCCAGCAGCCAAGATTCTTCAGTCACCGGGGAGCTGTTTTTT. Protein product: CASSQDSSVTGELFF.